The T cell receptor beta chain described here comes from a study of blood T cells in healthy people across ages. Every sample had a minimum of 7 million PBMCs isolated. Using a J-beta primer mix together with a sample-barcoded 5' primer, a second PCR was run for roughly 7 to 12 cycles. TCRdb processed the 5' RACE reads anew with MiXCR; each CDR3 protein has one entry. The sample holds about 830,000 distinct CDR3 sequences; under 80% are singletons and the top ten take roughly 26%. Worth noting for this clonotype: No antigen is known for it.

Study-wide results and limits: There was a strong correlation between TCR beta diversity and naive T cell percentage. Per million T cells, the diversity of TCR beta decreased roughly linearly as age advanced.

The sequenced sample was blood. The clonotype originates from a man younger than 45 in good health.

The CDR3 nucleotides are TGTGCCAGCAGTTACTCAGTTCGAGACAGGGGGTACGAGCAGTACTTC. It specifies CASSYSVRDRGYEQYF. The chain combines TRBV6-6 with TRBJ2-5, with 9 bases lining up with TRBD1. The J call may not be correct, given that the DNA end is closer to TRBJ2-7. This CDR3 contains 16 residues. Germline loops: CDR1 MNHNY, CDR2 SVGAGI (reference sequence).